This T cell receptor beta chain was sequenced during a study of cytomegalovirus exposure and HLA in healthy donors. Across the whole study: Findings of an earlier analysis included around 100 million unique TCR beta sequences from 180 million or so T cells.

The PCR used 60 Vbeta and 13 Jbeta primers. Profiled with immunoSEQ multiplex PCR; TCRdb holds only in-frame clones, not every one. The sample shows around 210,000 clones, approximately 78% of them seen only once. With regard to this clone: Its antigen is unknown.

Germline CDR1 SGDLS, CDR2 YYNGEE. The CDR3 spans 16 residues. V lost 3 bases, J lost 0 bases, and 12 bases lay in between. Study conclusions and caveats: There were reportedly fewer N-insertions in an Asian-associated ancestry cluster than the roughly 680-donor mean, in a later analysis. It was reported that the classifier diagnosed cytomegalovirus status with high specificity and sensitivity in both the original and validation cohorts.

Input material: PBMCs. This rearrangement joins TRBV9 to TRBJ1-4; unclear D gene. This TCR came from a middle-aged woman in good health and CMV-seronegative. CDR3 loop: CASSGGWEATNEKLFF. CDR3 nucleotide sequence: TGTGCCAGCAGCGGTGGATGGGAGGCAACTAATGAAAAACTGTTTTTT.